The sequence of this TCR beta chain was determined in a study of long-term antiretroviral therapy in people with HIV. Investigators performed immunoSEQ version v3.0 at survey level. Assay: immunoSEQ multiplex PCR; the TCRdb copy retains only in-frame clones and omits some. The sample shows 15,000 to 20,000 clones, approximately 73% of them seen only once. This clone was seen only once. This CDR3 contains 14 residues. Looked up from germline, CDR1 is SQVTM and CDR2 is ANQGSEA. V lost 6 bases, J lost 5 bases, and 8 bases stayed unmatched. This clonotype was sampled from a woman between 45 and 60 years old with HIV. This material consisted of unsorted PBMCs, taken 2.5 years before starting antiretroviral therapy. V is TRBV29-1 and J is TRBJ1-4; TRBD1 matches 8 bases. In nucleotides, the CDR3 is TGCAGCGTCTTCACGGGACAGGTCAATGAAAAACTGTTTTTT. It yields the protein CSVFTGQVNEKLFF.